The sequence of this T cell receptor beta chain was determined in a study of T cells in localized non-small cell lung cancer (dated by TCRdb to about 2020). Study-wide context: The study examined T cell repertoires in roughly 240 patients with early-stage NSCLC and compared tumors with uninvolved tumor-adjacent lungs. Of the NSCLC patients, around 130 were male and about a hundred were female, and the mean age was about 69 years. The cohort comprised roughly 230 treatment-naïve NSCLC patients with resected, localized lung tumors.

Broad study findings and their caveats: Longer overall survival was associated with higher T cell density in blood, whereas shorter survival was associated with higher clonality in adjacent lung. Uninvolved tumor-adjacent lung showed the highest T cell clonality, higher than tumor, which suggests more focused antigenic responses in the uninvolved tumor-adjacent lung. Because multi-region tumor sequencing was not performed, intratumor heterogeneity could not be ruled out. Since the design was exploratory, TCR variables were selected using unadjusted p-values with no false-discovery rate correction. A median of roughly 58 of the top 100 tumor clones were detected in paired uninvolved adjacent lung, and around 30 of these tumor clones were also found among the top 100 clones of the paired uninvolved adjacent lung.

TCR beta CDR3 regions were sequenced from DNA using the immunoSEQ Assay. The study's processing was this. To compute T cell density, TCR beta template counts were normalized to usable DNA, which was estimated by amplifying housekeeping genes. Richness was estimated with the preseqR package, extrapolating to 400,000 templates for PBMC samples and 120,000 templates for tissue samples. Clonality was taken to be one minus Pielou's evenness. Differential abundance testing on productive amino-acid clonotypes, with a minimum total count of 5 and an alpha of 0.1, was used to identify tissue-enriched TCRs. The Jaccard Index and the Morisita Overlap Index were used to measure how much the repertoires overlapped between compartments. GLIPH clustered TCR beta CDR3s with public tetramer-defined viral CDR3s; viral motifs required at least three viral sequences plus V-gene enrichment. The table was pulled from immuneACCESS by TCRdb, which kept in-frame rearrangements only. Such tables lose some clones; where checked, under half of the loss comes from unresolved V genes, and the rest has no known cause. The V and J calls and clone size were taken over from that table, and D and trimming were inferred from the DNA. In all, the sample holds over 25,000 clones, and about nine tenths of those were seen once. Of the sample, about 2.2% falls within the top ten clones.

At diagnosis, peripheral blood, uninvolved tumor-adjacent lung and tumor were collected and stored as a combination of fresh-frozen and FFPE material. For TCR repertoire profiling, the blood samples were analyzed as peripheral blood mononuclear cells. As for this clone: Its recognized antigen is unknown. Base-call qualities are not available, and no considerably larger clone is one nucleotide away.

Sequencing used peripheral blood, obtained before any cancer treatment. The clonotype originates from a female donor over 55 with stage I lung adenocarcinoma.

The CDR3 protein is CASSLGGVGELFF. The nucleotides read TGTGCCAGCAGCTTAGGGGGTGTCGGGGAGCTGTTTTTT. The chain is made from TRBV7-9 and TRBJ2-2, with no confidently assigned D gene. V and J are truncated by 1 base and 7 bases respectively, leaving an intervening sequence of 7 bases. The germline V gene (reference sequence) provides CDR1 SEHNR and CDR2 FQNEAQ. The CDR3 holds 13 amino acids from the cysteine to the phenylalanine. Just CDR3 DNA is preserved here, 39 bases in frame from base 1.